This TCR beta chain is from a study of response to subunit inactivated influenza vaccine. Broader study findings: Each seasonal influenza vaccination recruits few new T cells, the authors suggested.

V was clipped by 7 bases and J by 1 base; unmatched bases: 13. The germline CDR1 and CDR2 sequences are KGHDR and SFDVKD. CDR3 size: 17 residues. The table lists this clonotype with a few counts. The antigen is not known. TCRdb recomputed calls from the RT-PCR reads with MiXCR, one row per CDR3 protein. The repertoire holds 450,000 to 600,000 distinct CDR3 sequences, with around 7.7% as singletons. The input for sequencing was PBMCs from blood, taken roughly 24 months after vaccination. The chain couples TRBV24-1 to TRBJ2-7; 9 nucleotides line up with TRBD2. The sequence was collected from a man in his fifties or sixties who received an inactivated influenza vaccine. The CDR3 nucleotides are TGTGCCACCAGCCCCGGAGCGGGGGGTCCAGAATCCTACGAGCAGTACTTC. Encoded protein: CATSPGAGGPESYEQYF.